This T cell receptor (beta chain) was captured by sequencing in a study of neurological immune-mediated disorders (dated by TCRdb to the late 2010s). With respect to the entire study: Among the approximately 35 multiple sclerosis patients, relapsing-remitting MS accounted for some 30 and secondary progressive MS accounted for 3. Alongside PBMC samples, the set of fewer than 110 TCR-beta libraries contained longitudinal samples, technical triplicates, and paired CD4+ and CD8+ T-cell subsets that had been sorted. Peripheral blood TCR-beta repertoires from patients with HTLV-I-associated myelopathy (HAM/TSP), patients with multiple sclerosis, and healthy controls were compared in the study using UMI-based sequencing. The cohort was made up of around 70 subjects, consisting of roughly 15 HAM/TSP patients, about 34 multiple sclerosis patients and some 20 healthy controls. Study-wide conclusions, independent of this receptor: No clinical or MRI features were associated with the MS cluster, and the authors said that larger cohorts are needed. In phylogenetic analysis, the repertoires of 18 of 34 MS patients grouped into a cluster of related CDR3 sequences, which suggests a possible signature at the repertoire level. Expanded clones from different subjects shared no identical CDR3 amino acid sequences, which suggests that TCR-beta repertoires were private in all groups. TCR clonal expansion was highest in HAM/TSP patients and lowest in MS patients, with MS patients falling below even healthy controls.

cDNA was synthesized by template-switch 5'RACE using a primer carrying a 10-nucleotide random unique molecular identifier by which each TCR transcript was tagged. Over 170 million TCR-beta sequences, covering 15-18 subjects, were produced in each sequencing run. Total RNA was extracted with the RNeasy kit. Using the KAPA Real-time Library Amplification kit, TCR-beta VDJ regions were amplified with primers for the TCR constant region and the 5'RACE anchor. A first PCR added sample indexes and Illumina adaptors, after which a second PCR increased the library yield. After purification with Ampure beads, the TCR product of roughly 650 bp was size-selected on a 2% E-gel SizeSelection system. Before pooling, library quality was checked on a Bioanalyzer, concentration was measured with Qubit, and libraries were quantified with the Kapa Library Quantification kit. Paired-end 2 x 150 bp sequencing of the libraries was performed on an Illumina HiSeq 2500. To increase sequence diversity, about 25-31% phiX was spiked into each library pool. As for the original processing: The quality-filtered reads were processed with the UMI-based MiGEC pipeline, whose error correction step removed more than 85% of the raw TCR sequences. IMGT germline references were used for aligning VDJ genes, and each clonotype was defined as a unique CDR3 amino acid sequence together with its V-J genes. Clonal expansion, Shannon diversity and CDR3 relatedness (CalcPairwiseDistances, ClusterSamples) were evaluated with VDJtools, and phylogenetic trees were built with CLCbio workbench. Clones with at least 8 unique UMIs were defined as expanded, with this threshold being based on coefficient-of-variation modelling across technical triplicates. The raw public data were reprocessed by TCRdb itself: fastp quality trimming at Q25, MiXCR clonotype calling, in-frame beta chains only. Each CDR3 protein gets just one entry, which takes the most common genes and DNA from the rows behind it. These V and J calls originate from TCRdb's pipeline instead of the authors' own analysis. The sample data list 46,000 or so distinct CDR3 sequences, and around 4% of these were observed just once. Around 5.7% of the sample belongs to the ten largest clones.

This clonotype was seen many times. This clone's antigen is unknown. Nothing much larger sits one base from this clone, and base qualities are not available. For the unsorted PBMC libraries, 2 million PBMCs were stored in RNAlater at -80 degrees C until RNA extraction and were used to generate the libraries. The multiple sclerosis patients were enrolled in a US clinical protocol that used magnetic resonance imaging to evaluate disease progression. Peripheral blood underwent Ficoll-Hypaque density gradient centrifugation to isolate PBMCs, which were then cryopreserved in liquid nitrogen. The sequence derives from a woman between 55 and 75 years old with multiple sclerosis. Sequenced material: PBMCs.

The DNA reads as follows: TGCAGTGCTCCCTCCGACGGTTGGAACACTGAAGCTTTCTTT. Translated, it reads CSAPSDGWNTEAFF. The chain employs TRBV20-1 and TRBJ1-1; no D segment can be confidently identified. CDR1 and CDR2 are drawn from the germline V gene (reference sequence): DFQATT, SNEGSKA. The CDR3 measures 14 amino acids from cysteine to phenylalanine. The kept DNA is CDR3 alone, 42 bases in frame from the first base. V is cut by 5 bases and J by 1 base, and the space between the germline ends is 14 bases.